This T cell receptor (beta chain) was identified during a study of multiple sclerosis patients with progressive multifocal leukoencephalopathy. Findings and caveats of the study: In most PML patients, TRB repertoires appeared less diverse by entropy.

Indicated time point: before natalizumab initiation. This was a survey-level run. Method: immunoSEQ multiplex PCR; TCRdb's copy keeps in-frame clones and lacks some. The data contain under 40,000 clones, over 90% of them singletons. This clone was recorded only once. Its specificity is not known. V gave up 5 bases and J gave up 2 bases; unmatched junction bases: 5. CDR1 is LNHDA, CDR2 SQIVND, per germline (reference sequence). This CDR3 comprises 15 residues. The sequenced sample was PBMCs. The chain uses TRBV19 and TRBJ1-2; TRBD1 matches at 10 bases. The source of this sequence is a man aged 25-45 years with multiple sclerosis. The CDR3 protein is CASSPDRGRNYGYTF. The CDR3 DNA is TGTGCCAGTAGTCCTGACAGGGGGCGAAACTATGGCTACACCTTC.